This entry describes one T cell receptor (beta chain). The V gene's germline CDR1 is LGHDT and CDR2 YNNKEL (reference sequence). Germline trimming cut 4 bases from V and 8 bases from J; bases unmatched to any gene: 10. This CDR3 comprises 15 residues. This sample is drawn from a study of control samples from healthy donors and cancer patients. The table came from immunoSEQ multiplex PCR; TCRdb's copy has only in-frame clones and leaves some out. Of around 170,000 clones detected, about 91% appear once; the ten largest clones hold around 5.1%. The chain uses TRBV3-1 (or the pseudogene TRBV3-2) and TRBJ2-4; TRBD2 matches 8 bases. Sequencing used blood. The TCR originated in a woman aged 25-40 years in good health. CDR3 sequence: CASSPRGTGRDIQYF. CDR3 nucleotides: TGTGCCAGCAGCCCCCGGGGAACCGGGAGGGACATTCAGTACTTC.